The following is a T cell receptor beta chain sequence with its context. This specimen belongs to a study of blood T cell repertoires in COVID-19. Study-level background: Some COVID-19 samples were acute and others convalescent; all came from the United States, Italy and Spain.

The length of the CDR3 is 17 residues. Deletions cut 5 bases from V and 2 bases from J, with 19 bases between. Per germline, CDR1 SEHNR and CDR2 FQNEAQ (reference sequence). Original data processing: Reference gene primers were amplified, and this amplification served to estimate nucleated cell counts. Assay used: immunoSEQ multiplex PCR; TCRdb lists only in-frame clones, some missing. From that table come the V and J calls and clone size; the DNA was used to work out D and trimming. The repertoire consists of 120,000 or so clones, with 65% to 90% occurring once and the leading ten covering 12%. The sample comprised peripheral blood. The TCR comes from a human donor in a cohort sampled during active COVID-19. The rearrangement uses TRBV7-9 and TRBJ2-1; a weak D match, TRBD1 (5 bases). The DNA of the CDR3 is TGTGCCAGCAGCCCTCCCCCTGGCAGGGAACCCTACAATGAGCAGTTCTTC. The encoded protein is CASSPPPGREPYNEQFF.